These T cell receptor beta chains were read from a single sample in a study of blood T cell repertoires in COVID-19. Sequencing was performed with immunoSEQ multiplex PCR; in TCRdb, only in-frame clones are kept and a portion is missing. The repertoire holds approximately 300,000 clones, roughly 89% seen once, with roughly 5% in the top ten. Sequences were obtained from PBMCs or T cells enriched from blood (not recorded which). The receptor set was obtained from a man aged 60 to 75 who had recovered from COVID-19. Each CDR3 is given with its conserved first and last residue. A D gene is named only where the DNA matches it firmly. Some rows mark clone size as missing; the rest say once, few, many or name a class of expanded clone.

v_gene: TRBV7-7
abundance: -
j_gene: TRBJ2-7
d_gene: -
CDR3nt: TGTGCTAGCAGCCCTTCCCCGGGCGGGCGGACGCTCGAGCAGTACTTC
CDR3aa: CASSPSPGGRTLEQYF

v_gene: TRBV18
abundance: -
j_gene: TRBJ1-1
d_gene: TRBD1
CDR3nt: TGTGCCAGCTCACCAGGACAGGGGAGGAACACTGAAGCTTTCTTT
CDR3aa: CASSPGQGRNTEAFF

v_gene: TRBV6-2/TRBV6-3
abundance: -
j_gene: TRBJ2-5
d_gene: -
CDR3nt: TGTGCCAGCAGTTACCTTATCCTGGGAGAGTATAAAGAGACCCAGTACTTC
CDR3aa: CASSYLILGEYKETQYF

v_gene: TRBV9
abundance: -
j_gene: TRBJ2-5
d_gene: -
CDR3nt: TGTGCCAGCAGCGTAGCTTCAGGACAGTCATCAGAGACCCAGTACTTC
CDR3aa: CASSVASGQSSETQYF

v_gene: TRBV30
abundance: -
j_gene: TRBJ2-1
d_gene: -
CDR3nt: TGTGCCTGGAATAGTAGGAGGAATGAGCAGTTCTTC
CDR3aa: CAWNSRRNEQFF

v_gene: TRBV7-9
abundance: -
j_gene: TRBJ2-5
d_gene: -
CDR3nt: TGTGCCAGCAGCTTACAGAGGTCCCAAGAGACCCAGTACTTC
CDR3aa: CASSLQRSQETQYF

v_gene: TRBV2
abundance: -
j_gene: TRBJ2-1
d_gene: TRBD2
CDR3nt: TGTGCCAGCAGTGGGGAGGGAACTAGCGGACCTACTCGAGGAGGGCAGTTCTTC
CDR3aa: CASSGEGTSGPTRGGQFF

v_gene: TRBV3-1/TRBV3-2
abundance: -
j_gene: TRBJ1-2
d_gene: -
CDR3nt: TGTGCCAGCAGCCAACAGGGAAGGGAAAGTGGCTACACCTTC
CDR3aa: CASSQQGRESGYTF

v_gene: TRBV28
abundance: once
j_gene: TRBJ1-5
d_gene: TRBD1
CDR3nt: TGTGCCAGCAGTTTGGGACAGATGAATCAGCCCCAGCATTTT
CDR3aa: CASSLGQMNQPQHF

v_gene: TRBV19
abundance: -
j_gene: TRBJ2-3
d_gene: -
CDR3nt: TGTGCCAGTAGTGTTCGACAGGCCTTACCTTCCACAGATACGCAGTATTTT
CDR3aa: CASSVRQALPSTDTQYF

v_gene: TRBV28
abundance: -
j_gene: TRBJ2-7
d_gene: TRBD2
CDR3nt: TGTGCCAGCAGCCCCCGACTAGCGGGCACGGACGAGCAGTACTTC
CDR3aa: CASSPRLAGTDEQYF

v_gene: TRBV5-4
abundance: -
j_gene: TRBJ2-7
d_gene: -
CDR3nt: TGTGCCAGCAGCCTAAAAGGCGGGACGGGATACGAGCAGTACTTC
CDR3aa: CASSLKGGTGYEQYF

v_gene: TRBV6-5
abundance: -
j_gene: TRBJ1-3
d_gene: -
CDR3nt: TGTGCCGGCACCGAAGTCGGACTCTCTGGAAACACCATATATTTT
CDR3aa: CAGTEVGLSGNTIYF

v_gene: TRBV4-1
abundance: -
j_gene: TRBJ2-5
d_gene: TRBD2
CDR3nt: TGCGCCAGCAGCCCGACTAGCGGGACCGAGACCCAGTACTTC
CDR3aa: CASSPTSGTETQYF

v_gene: TRBV3-1/TRBV3-2
abundance: -
j_gene: TRBJ1-5
d_gene: -
CDR3nt: TGTGCCAGCAGCCAAAACAGGGCTGGCATGGGCGAGCCCCAGCATTTT
CDR3aa: CASSQNRAGMGEPQHF

v_gene: TRBV16
abundance: few
j_gene: TRBJ1-1
d_gene: -
CDR3nt: TGTGCCAGCAGCCAATCAGACAGTTTCATGAACACTGAAGCTTTCTTT
CDR3aa: CASSQSDSFMNTEAFF

v_gene: TRBV5-1
abundance: -
j_gene: TRBJ1-1
d_gene: -
CDR3nt: TGCGCCAGCAGCTCTCAGGGACATCCGAACACTGAAGCTTTCTTT
CDR3aa: CASSSQGHPNTEAFF

v_gene: TRBV11-1
abundance: -
j_gene: TRBJ2-3
d_gene: -
CDR3nt: TGTGCCAGCAGCCCCTCCCCGACAGATACGCAGTATTTT
CDR3aa: CASSPSPTDTQYF

v_gene: TRBV28
abundance: -
j_gene: TRBJ1-1
d_gene: -
CDR3nt: TGTGCCAGCAGTTTACCACAGAGTGTCACTGAAGCTTTCTTT
CDR3aa: CASSLPQSVTEAFF

v_gene: TRBV2
abundance: -
j_gene: TRBJ1-1
d_gene: TRBD1
CDR3nt: TGTGCCAGCAGTGCTACAGGGGCCCCTGAAGCTTTCTTT
CDR3aa: CASSATGAPEAFF

v_gene: TRBV6-5
abundance: -
j_gene: TRBJ2-7
d_gene: TRBD2
CDR3nt: TGTGCCAGCAGCGAGACTAGCGGGCCTCCCTACGAGCAGTACTTC
CDR3aa: CASSETSGPPYEQYF

v_gene: TRBV5-1
abundance: -
j_gene: TRBJ2-2
d_gene: TRBD2
CDR3nt: TGCGCCAGCAGCCCCCCCCTACTAGCGGGAGGCACCGGGGAGCTGTTTTTT
CDR3aa: CASSPPLLAGGTGELFF

v_gene: TRBV7-3
abundance: -
j_gene: TRBJ1-1
d_gene: TRBD1
CDR3nt: TGTGCCAGCAGCCCGGACAGGGACACTGAAGCTTTCTTT
CDR3aa: CASSPDRDTEAFF

v_gene: TRBV5-1
abundance: -
j_gene: TRBJ1-4
d_gene: TRBD1
CDR3nt: TGCGCCAGCAGCACAGGGACAGCCTCGTTGGATGAAAAACTGTTTTTT
CDR3aa: CASSTGTASLDEKLFF

v_gene: TRBV7-2
abundance: -
j_gene: TRBJ2-7
d_gene: TRBD2
CDR3nt: TGTGCCAGCAGTGGTGCGGCGGGAGTCCCCGAGCAGTACTTC
CDR3aa: CASSGAAGVPEQYF

v_gene: TRBV25-1
abundance: -
j_gene: TRBJ1-1
d_gene: -
CDR3nt: TGTGCCAGCATGCGAAACACTGAAGCTTTCTTT
CDR3aa: CASMRNTEAFF

v_gene: TRBV12-3/TRBV12-4
abundance: -
j_gene: TRBJ2-2
d_gene: -
CDR3nt: TGTGCCAGCAGTTTACTGAACACCGGGGAGCTGTTTTTT
CDR3aa: CASSLLNTGELFF

v_gene: TRBV19
abundance: -
j_gene: TRBJ2-1
d_gene: TRBD1
CDR3nt: TGTGCCAGTACCCAGTACAGCGTAGGACAGGGGGACAATGAGCAGTTCTTC
CDR3aa: CASTQYSVGQGDNEQFF

v_gene: TRBV14
abundance: -
j_gene: TRBJ1-1
d_gene: TRBD1
CDR3nt: TGTGCCAGCAGCCAGGACAGGGCTGTTGGGGCTGAAGCTTTCTTT
CDR3aa: CASSQDRAVGAEAFF

v_gene: TRBV5-8
abundance: -
j_gene: TRBJ2-1
d_gene: -
CDR3nt: TGTGCCAGCAGCTCGACCGGGAGCTCCTACAATGAGCAGTTCTTC
CDR3aa: CASSSTGSSYNEQFF

v_gene: TRBV7-3
abundance: -
j_gene: TRBJ2-1
d_gene: -
CDR3nt: TGTGCCAGCAGCCTACACACAGGCCCCAATGAGCAGTTCTTC
CDR3aa: CASSLHTGPNEQFF

v_gene: TRBV6-2/TRBV6-3
abundance: once
j_gene: TRBJ2-7
d_gene: TRBD2
CDR3nt: TGTGCCAGCAGTTACTCCGCAGAACTAGCGGGATGGTCCCCCTACGAGCAGTACTTC
CDR3aa: CASSYSAELAGWSPYEQYF

v_gene: TRBV6-5
abundance: -
j_gene: TRBJ1-3
d_gene: -
CDR3nt: TGTGCCAGCACCCGAGGGGGCTCTGGAAACACCATATATTTT
CDR3aa: CASTRGGSGNTIYF

v_gene: TRBV29-1
abundance: -
j_gene: TRBJ1-4
d_gene: -
CDR3nt: TGCAGCGTGTTCGGACTTGAGGAAAAACTGTTTTTT
CDR3aa: CSVFGLEEKLFF

v_gene: TRBV28
abundance: -
j_gene: TRBJ1-5
d_gene: TRBD1
CDR3nt: TGTGCCAGCAGCCCTAGCCAGGGGGAGTACGAACCTCCTCAGCCCCAGCATTTT
CDR3aa: CASSPSQGEYEPPQPQHF

v_gene: TRBV28
abundance: -
j_gene: TRBJ1-3
d_gene: -
CDR3nt: TGTGCCAGCATTCATTTACAGGGTGGGGACACCATATATTTT
CDR3aa: CASIHLQGGDTIYF

v_gene: TRBV6-1
abundance: many
j_gene: TRBJ1-3
d_gene: TRBD1
CDR3nt: TGTGCCAGCAGTGAAGCGCTGAGGGGGCAATCTGGAAACACCATATATTTT
CDR3aa: CASSEALRGQSGNTIYF

v_gene: TRBV2
abundance: -
j_gene: TRBJ2-2
d_gene: TRBD1
CDR3nt: TGTGCCAGCAGTCCCAACAGGGGTAACGCCGGGGAGCTGTTTTTT
CDR3aa: CASSPNRGNAGELFF

v_gene: TRBV9
abundance: -
j_gene: TRBJ2-3
d_gene: -
CDR3nt: TGTGCCAGCAGCGTAGTAAAAGATACGCAGTATTTT
CDR3aa: CASSVVKDTQYF

v_gene: TRBV29-1
abundance: -
j_gene: TRBJ2-7
d_gene: TRBD1
CDR3nt: TGCAGCGTGACCGGGACAGGGTCCTCCTACGAGCAGTACTTC
CDR3aa: CSVTGTGSSYEQYF

v_gene: TRBV27
abundance: -
j_gene: TRBJ2-5
d_gene: TRBD2
CDR3nt: TGTGCCAGCAGTTTAACTGCGGGAGGGCGGGAGACCCAGTACTTC
CDR3aa: CASSLTAGGRETQYF

v_gene: TRBV28
abundance: -
j_gene: TRBJ1-6
d_gene: TRBD1
CDR3nt: TGTGCCAGCAGTAAAACGGGACAGTTGAATTCACCCCTCCACTTT
CDR3aa: CASSKTGQLNSPLHF

v_gene: TRBV15
abundance: -
j_gene: TRBJ2-2
d_gene: TRBD2
CDR3nt: TGTGCCACCAGCAGAGATGTCCTAGCGGGATCCACCGGGGAGCTGTTTTTT
CDR3aa: CATSRDVLAGSTGELFF

v_gene: TRBV5-1
abundance: -
j_gene: TRBJ2-7
d_gene: TRBD1
CDR3nt: TGCGCCAGCGCGACAGGGGCCGAGCAGTACTTC
CDR3aa: CASATGAEQYF

v_gene: TRBV21-1
abundance: -
j_gene: TRBJ1-4
d_gene: -
CDR3nt: TGTGCCAGCAGCAAAGAGGGACAGGTTTACGAAAAACTGTTTTTT
CDR3aa: CASSKEGQVYEKLFF

v_gene: TRBV5-1
abundance: -
j_gene: TRBJ2-5
d_gene: TRBD2
CDR3nt: TGCGCCAGCAGCTTGGCCGGGACTAGCGGGACTGCTAGCCAGACCCAGTACTTC
CDR3aa: CASSLAGTSGTASQTQYF

v_gene: TRBV24-1
abundance: -
j_gene: TRBJ2-5
d_gene: -
CDR3nt: TGTGCCACCAGTGATCCGAGTCAAGAGACCCAGTACTTC
CDR3aa: CATSDPSQETQYF

v_gene: TRBV6-6
abundance: -
j_gene: TRBJ2-7
d_gene: TRBD2
CDR3nt: TGTGCCAGCAGTGTACTAGCGGGGTCCTACGAGCAGTACTTC
CDR3aa: CASSVLAGSYEQYF

v_gene: TRBV7-6
abundance: once
j_gene: TRBJ1-1
d_gene: -
CDR3nt: TGTGCCACCTCTTCAGGACTGGAGAACACTGAAGCTTTCTTT
CDR3aa: CATSSGLENTEAFF

v_gene: TRBV19
abundance: -
j_gene: TRBJ2-7
d_gene: -
CDR3nt: TGTGCCAGTAGTAGAACGGGACTTCGCTCCTACGAGCAGTACTTC
CDR3aa: CASSRTGLRSYEQYF

v_gene: TRBV18
abundance: -
j_gene: TRBJ2-2
d_gene: -
CDR3nt: TGTGCCAGCTCGCCCGACTATTTGACCACCGGGGAGCTGTTTTTT
CDR3aa: CASSPDYLTTGELFF

v_gene: TRBV9
abundance: -
j_gene: TRBJ2-5
d_gene: -
CDR3nt: TGTGCCAGCACGAGGACTGCGTACCAAGAGACCCAGTACTTC
CDR3aa: CASTRTAYQETQYF

v_gene: TRBV28
abundance: -
j_gene: TRBJ2-5
d_gene: TRBD1
CDR3nt: TGTGCCAGCGAGACAGGGTACGAGACCCAGTACTTC
CDR3aa: CASETGYETQYF